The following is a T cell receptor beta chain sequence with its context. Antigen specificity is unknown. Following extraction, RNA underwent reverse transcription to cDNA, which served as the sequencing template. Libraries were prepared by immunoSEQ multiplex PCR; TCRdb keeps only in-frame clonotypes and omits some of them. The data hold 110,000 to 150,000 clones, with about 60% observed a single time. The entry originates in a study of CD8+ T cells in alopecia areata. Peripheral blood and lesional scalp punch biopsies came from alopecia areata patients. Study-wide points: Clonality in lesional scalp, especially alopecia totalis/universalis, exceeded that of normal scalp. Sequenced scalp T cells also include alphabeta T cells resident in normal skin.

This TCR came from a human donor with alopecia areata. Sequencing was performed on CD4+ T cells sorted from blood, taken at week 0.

CDR3 in DNA: TGTGCCACCAGCAGAGATATCAGCGAAGCTTTCTTT. Translated, it gives CATSRDISEAFF. The rearrangement joins TRBV15 to TRBJ1-1; no reliable D call. The V and J ends lost 0 bases and 8 bases respectively, with 7 bases between them. The length of the CDR3 is 12 residues. In germline, CDR1 is LNHNV, CDR2 YYDKDF (reference sequence).